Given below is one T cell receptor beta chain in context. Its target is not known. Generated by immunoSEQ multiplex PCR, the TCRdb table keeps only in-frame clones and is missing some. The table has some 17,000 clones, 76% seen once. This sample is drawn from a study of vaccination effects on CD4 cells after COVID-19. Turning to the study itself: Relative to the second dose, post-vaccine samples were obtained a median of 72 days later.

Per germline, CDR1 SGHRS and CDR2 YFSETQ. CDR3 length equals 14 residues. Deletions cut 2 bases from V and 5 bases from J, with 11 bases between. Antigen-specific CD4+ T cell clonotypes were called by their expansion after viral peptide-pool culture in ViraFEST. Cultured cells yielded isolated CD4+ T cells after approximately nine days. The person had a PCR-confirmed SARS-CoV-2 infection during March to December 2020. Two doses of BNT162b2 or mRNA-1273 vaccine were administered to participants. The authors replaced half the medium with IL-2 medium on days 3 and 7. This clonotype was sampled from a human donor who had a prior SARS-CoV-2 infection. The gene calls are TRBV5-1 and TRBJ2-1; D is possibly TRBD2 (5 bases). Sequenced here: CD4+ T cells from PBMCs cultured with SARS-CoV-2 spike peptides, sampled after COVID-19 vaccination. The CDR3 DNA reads TGCGCCAGCAGCTTCCAACTAGTTAACAATGAGCAGTTCTTC. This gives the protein CASSFQLVNNEQFF.